The clone carrying this T cell receptor (beta chain) showed up just a few times. The J segment lost 2 bases and the V segment lost 8 bases, leaving 5 bases of the junction unmatched. This CDR3 has 13 amino acids. Germline V CDR1 and CDR2: MNHEY, SVGAGI. These data come from a study of Graves' ophthalmopathy and Graves' hyperthyroidism. From RNA, the CDR3 regions of TCR beta chains were amplified and sequenced. HTBI primers served in a first-round RT-PCR, which a second-round multiplex PCR followed. TCRdb used MiXCR to reprocess the multiplex PCR reads, holding one entry per CDR3 protein. Of almost 750,000 distinct CDR3 sequences listed, 40% are singletons. With a duration under 3 months, ophthalmopathy in the donors showed moderate-to-severe activity, CAS ≥3 and NOSPECS ≥4. Diagnosis relied on clinical symptoms, serum thyroxine, TRAb, thyroid ultrasound and orbital computed tomography.

The TCR sequence derives from an adult man with Graves' ophthalmopathy. V is TRBV6-5 and J is TRBJ1-1; 7 bases are a match to TRBD1. The sequenced material came from peripheral blood. CDR3 in amino acids: CASGDRTNTEAFF. CDR3 in DNA: TGTGCCAGCGGGGACAGAACCAACACTGAAGCTTTCTTT.